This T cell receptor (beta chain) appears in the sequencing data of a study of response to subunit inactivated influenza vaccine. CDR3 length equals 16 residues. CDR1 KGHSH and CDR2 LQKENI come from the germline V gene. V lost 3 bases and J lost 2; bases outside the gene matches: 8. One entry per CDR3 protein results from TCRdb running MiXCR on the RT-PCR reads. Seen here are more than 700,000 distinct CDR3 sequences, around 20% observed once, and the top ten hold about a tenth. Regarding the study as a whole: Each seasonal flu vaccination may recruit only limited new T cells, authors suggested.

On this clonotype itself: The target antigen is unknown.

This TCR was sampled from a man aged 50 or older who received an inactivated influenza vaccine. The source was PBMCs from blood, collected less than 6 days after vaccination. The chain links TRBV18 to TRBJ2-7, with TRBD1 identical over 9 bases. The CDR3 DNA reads TGTGCCAGCTCACCGATAGTTGGGACAGGGCCCTACGAGCAGTACTTC. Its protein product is CASSPIVGTGPYEQYF. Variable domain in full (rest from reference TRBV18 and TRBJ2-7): NAGVMQNPRHLVRRRGQEARLRCSPMKGHSHVYWYRQLPEEGLKFMVYLQKENIIDESGMPKERFSAEFPKEGPSILRIQQVVRGDSAAYFCASSPIVGTGPYEQYFGPGTRLTVT.